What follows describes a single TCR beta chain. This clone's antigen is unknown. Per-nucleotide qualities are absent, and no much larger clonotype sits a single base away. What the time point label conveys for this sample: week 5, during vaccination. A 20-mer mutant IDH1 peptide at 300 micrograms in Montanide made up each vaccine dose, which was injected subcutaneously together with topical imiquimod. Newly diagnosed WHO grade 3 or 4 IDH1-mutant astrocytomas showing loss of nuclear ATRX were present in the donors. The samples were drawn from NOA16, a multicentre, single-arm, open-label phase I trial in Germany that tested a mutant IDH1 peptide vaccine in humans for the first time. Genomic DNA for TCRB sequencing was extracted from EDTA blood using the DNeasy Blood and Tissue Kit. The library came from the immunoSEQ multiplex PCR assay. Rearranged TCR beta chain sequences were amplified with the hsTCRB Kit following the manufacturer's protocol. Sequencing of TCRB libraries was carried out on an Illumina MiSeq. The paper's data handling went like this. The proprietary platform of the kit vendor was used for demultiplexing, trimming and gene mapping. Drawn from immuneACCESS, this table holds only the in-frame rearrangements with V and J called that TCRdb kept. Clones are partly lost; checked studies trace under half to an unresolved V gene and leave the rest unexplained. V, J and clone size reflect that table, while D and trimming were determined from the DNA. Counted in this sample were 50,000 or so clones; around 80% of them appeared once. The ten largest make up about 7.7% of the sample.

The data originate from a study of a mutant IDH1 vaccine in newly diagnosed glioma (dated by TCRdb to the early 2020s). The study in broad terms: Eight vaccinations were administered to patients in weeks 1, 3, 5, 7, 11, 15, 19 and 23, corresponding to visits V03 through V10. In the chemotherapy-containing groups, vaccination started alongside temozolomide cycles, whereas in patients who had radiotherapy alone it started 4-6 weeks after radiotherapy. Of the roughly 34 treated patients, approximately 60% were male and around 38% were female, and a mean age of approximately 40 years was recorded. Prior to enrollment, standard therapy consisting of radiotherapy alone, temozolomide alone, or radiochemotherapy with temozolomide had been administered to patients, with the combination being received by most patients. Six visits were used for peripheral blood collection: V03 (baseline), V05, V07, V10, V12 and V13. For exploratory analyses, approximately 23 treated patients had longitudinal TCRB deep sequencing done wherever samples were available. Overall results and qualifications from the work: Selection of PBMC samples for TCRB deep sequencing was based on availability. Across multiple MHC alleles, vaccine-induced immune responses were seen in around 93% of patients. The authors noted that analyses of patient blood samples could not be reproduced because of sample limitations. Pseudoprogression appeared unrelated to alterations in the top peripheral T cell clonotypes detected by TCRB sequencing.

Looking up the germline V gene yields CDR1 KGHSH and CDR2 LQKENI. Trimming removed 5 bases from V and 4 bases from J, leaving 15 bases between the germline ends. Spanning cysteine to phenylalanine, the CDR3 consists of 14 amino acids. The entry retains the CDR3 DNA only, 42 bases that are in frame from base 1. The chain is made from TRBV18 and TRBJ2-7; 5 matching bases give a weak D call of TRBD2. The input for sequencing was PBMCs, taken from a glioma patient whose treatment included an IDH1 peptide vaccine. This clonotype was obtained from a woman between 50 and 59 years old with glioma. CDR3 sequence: CASSSSSPRYEQYF. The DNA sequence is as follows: TGTGCCAGCTCATCGTCTAGCCCCAGGTACGAGCAGTACTTC.